This TCR beta chain was documented in a study of radiation and T cells in renal cell carcinoma. With regard to this clone: The antigen is undetermined.

Sequencing used immunoSEQ multiplex PCR; TCRdb keeps in-frame clones, though not all of them. The data hold roughly 120,000 clones, with roughly 80% observed a single time. Points from the study as a whole: Top tumor clonotypes rose in blood 2 weeks post-radiation, then contracted. No pretreatment tumor biopsies were available for baseline clonotypes.

Germline V CDR1 and CDR2: LGHNA, YNFKEQ. With 1 base clipped from V and 5 bases from J, the junction kept 10 bases outside the gene matches. The CDR3 is made up of 17 amino acids. Documented time point: baseline pretreatment blood. Sample treatment: 15 Gy SBRT to primary tumor, nephrectomy 4 weeks later. The rearrangement links TRBV4-2 to TRBJ1-4; 7 bases fit TRBD1. The material sequenced was blood, taken from a patient whose treatment included radiotherapy and nephrectomy. The source of this sequence is an older woman with renal cell carcinoma. CDR3 nucleotide sequence: TGTGCCAGCAGCCAAGCCTACTCAGGGGGAACGAATGAAAAACTGTTTTTT. This translates into CASSQAYSGGTNEKLFF.